This record looks at one T cell receptor (beta chain) sequence and its context. RNA, at about 0.45 to 1 ug, was reverse transcribed with random hexamers. It was immunoSEQ multiplex PCR that amplified TCR beta CDR3 across 54 Vbeta and 13 Jbeta. TCRdb used MiXCR to reprocess the immunoSEQ multiplex PCR reads, holding one entry per CDR3 protein. The top ten clones hold around 0.43% of a sample with 70,000 to 85,000 distinct CDR3 sequences, roughly 95% of them seen once. This sample was taken from a study of CD8 T cells in Susac syndrome. At the level of the study: When blood was drawn, patients with Susac syndrome were on intravenous immunoglobulin alone, on corticosteroids, or therapy-naive.

The CDR3 has 15 amino acids. Trimming pared 6 bases from V and 0 bases from J, leaving 12 bases between. The germline gives CDR1 MDHEN, CDR2 SYDVKM. The chain uses TRBV28 and TRBJ2-1; D could derive from TRBD1 or TRBD2 (5 bases each). The receptor's source is a human donor with Susac syndrome. Sequencing input: CD8+ T cells from PBMCs. CDR3 sequence: CASRIAGSSYNEQFF. The CDR3 nucleotides are TGTGCCAGCAGGATAGCAGGGAGCTCCTACAATGAGCAGTTCTTC.